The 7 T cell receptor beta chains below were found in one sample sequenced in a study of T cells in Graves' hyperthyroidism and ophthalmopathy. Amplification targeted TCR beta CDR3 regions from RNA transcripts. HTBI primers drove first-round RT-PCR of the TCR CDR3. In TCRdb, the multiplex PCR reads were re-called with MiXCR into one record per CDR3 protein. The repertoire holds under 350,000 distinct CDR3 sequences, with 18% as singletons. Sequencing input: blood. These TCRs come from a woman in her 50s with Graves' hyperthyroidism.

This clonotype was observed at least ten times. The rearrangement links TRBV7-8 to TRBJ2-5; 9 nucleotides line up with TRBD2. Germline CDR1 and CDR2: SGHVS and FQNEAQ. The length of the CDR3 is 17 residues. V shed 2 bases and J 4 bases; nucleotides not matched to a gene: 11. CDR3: CASSLKVGGRVLETQYF. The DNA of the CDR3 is TGTGCCAGCAGCTTAAAGGTCGGCGGGAGGGTCCTAGAGACCCAGTACTTC.

Here the CDR3 DNA reads TGCAGCGTGGGGGGGACAGGGGACAATGAGCAGTTCTTC. Translating gives CSVGGTGDNEQFF. J is TRBJ2-1 and V is TRBV29-1; TRBD1 agrees at 10 bases. This CDR3 has 13 amino acids. After removal of 6 bases from V and 5 bases from J, the junction contained 4 bases not matched to a gene. The germline V gene encodes CDR1 SQVTM and CDR2 ANQGSEA.

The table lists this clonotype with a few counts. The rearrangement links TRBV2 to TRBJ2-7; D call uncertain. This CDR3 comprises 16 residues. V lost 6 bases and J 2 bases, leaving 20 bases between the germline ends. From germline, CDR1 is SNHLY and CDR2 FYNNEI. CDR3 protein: CASSSSFERTPYEQYF. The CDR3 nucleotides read TGTGCCAGCAGCTCCTCCTTTGAACGGACCCCCTACGAGCAGTACTTC.

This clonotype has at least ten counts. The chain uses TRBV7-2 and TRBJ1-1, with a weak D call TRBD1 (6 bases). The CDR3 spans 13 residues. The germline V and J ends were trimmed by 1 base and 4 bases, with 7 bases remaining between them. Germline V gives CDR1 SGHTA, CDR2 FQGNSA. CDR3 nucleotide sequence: TGTGCCAGCAGCTTAGAGGGGGTCACTGAAGCTTTCTTT. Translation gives CASSLEGVTEAFF.

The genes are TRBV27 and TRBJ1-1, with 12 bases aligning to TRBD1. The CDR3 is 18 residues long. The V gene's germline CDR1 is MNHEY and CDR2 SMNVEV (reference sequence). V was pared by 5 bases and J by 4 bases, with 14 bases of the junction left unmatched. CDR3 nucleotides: TGTGCCAGCAGTCCAAGTTTCGGGACAGGGGGCAGGGGCACTGAAGCTTTCTTT. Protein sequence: CASSPSFGTGGRGTEAFF.

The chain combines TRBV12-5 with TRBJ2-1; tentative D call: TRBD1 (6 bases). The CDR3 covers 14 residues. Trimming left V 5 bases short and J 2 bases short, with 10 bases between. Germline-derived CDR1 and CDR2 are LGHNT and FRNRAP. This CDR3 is CASGPGQTYNEQFF. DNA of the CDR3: TGTGCTAGTGGTCCTGGACAGACCTACAATGAGCAGTTCTTC.

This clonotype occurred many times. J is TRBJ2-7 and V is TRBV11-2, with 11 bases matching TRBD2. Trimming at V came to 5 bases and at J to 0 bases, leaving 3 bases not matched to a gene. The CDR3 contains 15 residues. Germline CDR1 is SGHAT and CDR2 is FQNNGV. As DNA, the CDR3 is TGTGCCAGCAGCGCGACTAGCGGGACCTCCTACGAGCAGTACTTC. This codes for CASSATSGTSYEQYF.